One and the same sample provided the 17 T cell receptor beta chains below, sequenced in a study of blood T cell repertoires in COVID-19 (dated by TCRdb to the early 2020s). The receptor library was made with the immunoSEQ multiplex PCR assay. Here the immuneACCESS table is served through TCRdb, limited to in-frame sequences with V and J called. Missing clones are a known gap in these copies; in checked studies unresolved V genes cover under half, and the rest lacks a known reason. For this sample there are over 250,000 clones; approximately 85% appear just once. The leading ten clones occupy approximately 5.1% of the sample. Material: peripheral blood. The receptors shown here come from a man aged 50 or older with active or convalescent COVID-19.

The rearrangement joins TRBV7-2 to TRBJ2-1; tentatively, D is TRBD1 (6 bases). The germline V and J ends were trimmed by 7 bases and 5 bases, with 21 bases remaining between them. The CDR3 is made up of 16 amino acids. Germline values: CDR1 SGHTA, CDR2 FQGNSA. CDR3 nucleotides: TGTGCCAGCATCCCCGCCGGAGTGGGGGCTCACAATGAGCAGTTCTTC. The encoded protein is CASIPAGVGAHNEQFF. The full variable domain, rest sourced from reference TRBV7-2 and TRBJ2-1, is GAGVSQSPSNKVTEKGKDVELRCDPISGHTALYWYRQSLGQGLEFLIYFQGNSAPDKSGLPSDRFSAERTGGSVSTLTIQRTQQEDSAVYLCASIPAGVGAHNEQFFGPGTRLTVL.

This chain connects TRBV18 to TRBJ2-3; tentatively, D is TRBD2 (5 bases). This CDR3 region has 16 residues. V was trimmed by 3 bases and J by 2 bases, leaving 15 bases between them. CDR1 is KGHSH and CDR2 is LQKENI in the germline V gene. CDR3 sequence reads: CASSPIGAGLTDTQYF. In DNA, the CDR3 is TGTGCCAGCTCACCTATCGGTGCGGGCCTCACAGATACGCAGTATTTT. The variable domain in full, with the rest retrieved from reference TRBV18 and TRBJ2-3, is NAGVMQNPRHLVRRRGQEARLRCSPMKGHSHVYWYRQLPEEGLKFMVYLQKENIIDESGMPKERFSAEFPKEGPSILRIQQVVRGDSAAYFCASSPIGAGLTDTQYFGPGTRLTVL.

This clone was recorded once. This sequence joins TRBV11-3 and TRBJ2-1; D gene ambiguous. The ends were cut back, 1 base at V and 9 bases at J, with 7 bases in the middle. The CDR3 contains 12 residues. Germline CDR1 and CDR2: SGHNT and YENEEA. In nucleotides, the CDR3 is TGTGCCAGCAGCTTAGGCTATGGTGAGCAGTTCTTC. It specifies CASSLGYGEQFF.

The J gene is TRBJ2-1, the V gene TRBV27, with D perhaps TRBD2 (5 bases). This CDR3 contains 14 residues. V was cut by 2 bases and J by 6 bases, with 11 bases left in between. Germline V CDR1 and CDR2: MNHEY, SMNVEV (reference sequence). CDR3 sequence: CASSLGPRGNEQFF. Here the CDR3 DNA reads TGTGCCAGCAGTTTAGGCCCCCGGGGCAATGAGCAGTTCTTC.

CDR3 sequence reads: CASSPVLMKREIKETQYF. The CDR3 nucleotides are TGTGCCAGCTCACCGGTCCTGATGAAGCGGGAGATAAAGGAGACCCAGTACTTC. The chain has TRBV18 and TRBJ2-5; 8 nucleotides align to TRBD2. The V and J ends lost 3 bases and 5 bases, in that order; junction bases with no gene match: 17. The CDR3 length is 18 residues. Germline CDR1 reads KGHSH; CDR2 reads LQKENI.

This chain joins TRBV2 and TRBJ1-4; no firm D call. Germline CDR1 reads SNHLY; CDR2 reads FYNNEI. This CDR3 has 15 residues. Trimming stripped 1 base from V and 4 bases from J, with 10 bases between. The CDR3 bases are TGTGCCAGCAGTGAAGGCTGGGCCATTAATGAAAAACTGTTTTTT. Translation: CASSEGWAINEKLFF. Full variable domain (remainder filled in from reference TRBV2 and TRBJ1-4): EPEVTQTPSHQVTQMGQEVILRCVPISNHLYFYWYRQILGQKVEFLVSFYNNEISEKSEIFDDQFSVERPDGSNFTLKIRSTKLEDSAMYFCASSEGWAINEKLFFGSGTQLSVL.

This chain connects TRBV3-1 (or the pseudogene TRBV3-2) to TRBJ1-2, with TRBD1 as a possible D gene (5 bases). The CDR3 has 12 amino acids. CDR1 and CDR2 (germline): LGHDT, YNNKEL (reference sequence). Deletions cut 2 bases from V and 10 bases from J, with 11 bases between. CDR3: CASSQRSGDYTF. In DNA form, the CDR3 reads TGTGCCAGCAGCCAACGTTCGGGGGACTACACCTTC.

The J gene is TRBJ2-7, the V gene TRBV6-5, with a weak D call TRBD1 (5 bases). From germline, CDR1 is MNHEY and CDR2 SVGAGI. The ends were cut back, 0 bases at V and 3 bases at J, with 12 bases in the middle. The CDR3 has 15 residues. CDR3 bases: TGTGCCAGCAGTTACTCGGCAGGGAATAACTACGAGCAGTACTTC. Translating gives CASSYSAGNNYEQYF.

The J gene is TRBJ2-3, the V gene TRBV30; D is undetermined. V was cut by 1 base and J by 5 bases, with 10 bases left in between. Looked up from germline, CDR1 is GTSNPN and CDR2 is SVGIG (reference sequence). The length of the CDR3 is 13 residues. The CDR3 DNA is TGTGCCTGGAGTGGGGTAGCTGTAGATACGCAGTATTTT. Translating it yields CAWSGVAVDTQYF. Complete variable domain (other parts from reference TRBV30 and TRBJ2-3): SQTIHQWPATLVQPVGSPLSLECTVEGTSNPNLYWYRQAAGRGLQLLFYSVGIGQISSEVPQNLSASRPQDRQFILSSKKLLLSDSGFYLCAWSGVAVDTQYFGPGTRLTVL.

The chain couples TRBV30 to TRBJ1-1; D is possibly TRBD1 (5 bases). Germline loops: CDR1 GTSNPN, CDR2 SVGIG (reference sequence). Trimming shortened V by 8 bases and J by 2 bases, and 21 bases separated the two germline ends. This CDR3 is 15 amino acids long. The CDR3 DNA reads TGTGCCAGTGATCAGGGTCTTCTGTCTAACACTGAAGCTTTCTTT. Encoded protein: CASDQGLLSNTEAFF.

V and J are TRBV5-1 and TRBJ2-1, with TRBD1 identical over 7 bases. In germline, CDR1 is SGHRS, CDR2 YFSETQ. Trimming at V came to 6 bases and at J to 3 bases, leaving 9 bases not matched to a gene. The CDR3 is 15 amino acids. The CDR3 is CASTQGQSNYNEQFF. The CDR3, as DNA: TGCGCCAGCACCCAGGGACAGTCCAACTACAATGAGCAGTTCTTC.

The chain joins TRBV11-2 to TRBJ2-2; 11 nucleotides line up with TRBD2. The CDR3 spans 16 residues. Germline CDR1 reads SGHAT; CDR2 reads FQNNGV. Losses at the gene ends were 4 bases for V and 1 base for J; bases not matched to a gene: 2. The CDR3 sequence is CASSSGTSGNTGELFF. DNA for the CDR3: TGTGCCAGCAGCTCAGGGACTAGCGGGAACACCGGGGAGCTGTTTTTT.

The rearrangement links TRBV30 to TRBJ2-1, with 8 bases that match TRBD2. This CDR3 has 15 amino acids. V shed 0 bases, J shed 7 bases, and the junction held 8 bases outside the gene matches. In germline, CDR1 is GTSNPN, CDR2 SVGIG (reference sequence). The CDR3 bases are TGTGCCTGGAGTGTAGGGATAGCGGGAATTAATGAGCAGTTCTTC. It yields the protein CAWSVGIAGINEQFF.

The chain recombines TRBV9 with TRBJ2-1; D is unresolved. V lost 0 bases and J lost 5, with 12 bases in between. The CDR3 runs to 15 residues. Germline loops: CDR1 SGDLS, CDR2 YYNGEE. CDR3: CASSVAPTSNNEQFF. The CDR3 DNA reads TGTGCCAGCAGCGTAGCACCGACATCAAACAATGAGCAGTTCTTC.

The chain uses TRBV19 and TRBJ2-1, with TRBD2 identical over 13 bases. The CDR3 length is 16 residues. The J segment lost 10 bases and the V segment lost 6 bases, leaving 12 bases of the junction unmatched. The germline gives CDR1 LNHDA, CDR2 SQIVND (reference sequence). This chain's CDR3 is CASRPGPGLAGVEQFF. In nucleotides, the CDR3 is TGTGCCAGTAGGCCGGGTCCCGGACTAGCGGGAGTAGAGCAGTTCTTC.

CDR3 loop: CASSLGNQGRAGELFF. The CDR3 region has the DNA TGTGCCAGCAGCCTAGGCAACCAGGGCCGCGCGGGGGAGCTGTTTTTT. V gene TRBV7-2 combines with J gene TRBJ2-2, with D possibly matching TRBD1 (5 bases). Trimming took off 5 bases at V and 8 bases at J, with 21 bases between the two ends. Germline lookup yields CDR1 SGHTA and CDR2 FQGNSA. The CDR3 runs 16 residues.

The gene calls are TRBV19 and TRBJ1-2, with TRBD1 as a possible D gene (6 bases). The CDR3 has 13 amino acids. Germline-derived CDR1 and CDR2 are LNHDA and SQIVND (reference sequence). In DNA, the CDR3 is TGTGCGACTACAACGGGGGGGCGGCTTGGCTACACCTTC. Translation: CATTTGGRLGYTF.